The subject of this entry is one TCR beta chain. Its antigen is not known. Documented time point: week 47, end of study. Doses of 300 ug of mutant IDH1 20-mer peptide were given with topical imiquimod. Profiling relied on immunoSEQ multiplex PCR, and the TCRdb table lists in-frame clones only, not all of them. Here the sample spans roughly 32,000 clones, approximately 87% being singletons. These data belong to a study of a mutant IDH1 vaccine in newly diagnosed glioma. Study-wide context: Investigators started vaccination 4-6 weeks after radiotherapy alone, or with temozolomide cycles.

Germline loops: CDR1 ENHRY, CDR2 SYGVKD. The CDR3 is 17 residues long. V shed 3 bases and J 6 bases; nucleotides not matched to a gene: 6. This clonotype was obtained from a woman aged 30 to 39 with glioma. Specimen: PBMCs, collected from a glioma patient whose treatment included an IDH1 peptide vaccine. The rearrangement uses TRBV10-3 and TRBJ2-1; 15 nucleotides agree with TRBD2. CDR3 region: CAISDGLAGGPGNEQFF. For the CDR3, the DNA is TGTGCCATCAGTGACGGACTAGCGGGGGGGCCGGGCAATGAGCAGTTCTTC.